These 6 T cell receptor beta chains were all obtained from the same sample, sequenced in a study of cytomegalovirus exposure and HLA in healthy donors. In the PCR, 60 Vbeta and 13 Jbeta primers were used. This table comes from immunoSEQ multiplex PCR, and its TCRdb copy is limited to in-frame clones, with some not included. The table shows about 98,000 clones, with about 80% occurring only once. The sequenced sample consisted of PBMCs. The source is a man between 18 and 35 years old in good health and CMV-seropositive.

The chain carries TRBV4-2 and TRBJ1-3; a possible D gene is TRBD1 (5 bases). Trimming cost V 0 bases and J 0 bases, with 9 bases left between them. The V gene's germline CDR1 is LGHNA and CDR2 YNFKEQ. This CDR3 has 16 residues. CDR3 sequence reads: CASSQEQGASGNTIYF. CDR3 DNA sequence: TGTGCCAGCAGCCAAGAGCAAGGGGCCTCTGGAAACACCATATATTTT.

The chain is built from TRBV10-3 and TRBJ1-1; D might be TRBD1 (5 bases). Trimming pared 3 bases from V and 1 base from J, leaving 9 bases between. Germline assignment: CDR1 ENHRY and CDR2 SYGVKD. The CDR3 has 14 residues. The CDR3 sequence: CAISEGGQNTEAFF. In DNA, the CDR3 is TGTGCCATCAGTGAAGGCGGACAGAACACTGAAGCTTTCTTT.

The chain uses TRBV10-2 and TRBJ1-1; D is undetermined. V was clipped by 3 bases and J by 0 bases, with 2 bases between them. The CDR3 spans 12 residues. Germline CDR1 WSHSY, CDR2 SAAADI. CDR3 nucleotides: TGCGCCAGCAGTGATATGAACACTGAAGCTTTCTTT. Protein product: CASSDMNTEAFF.

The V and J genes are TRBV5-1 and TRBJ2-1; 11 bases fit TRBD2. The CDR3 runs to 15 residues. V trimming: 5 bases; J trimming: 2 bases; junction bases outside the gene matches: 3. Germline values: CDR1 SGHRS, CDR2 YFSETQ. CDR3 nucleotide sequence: TGCGCCAGCAGGCTAGCGGGGGGCCCCTACAATGAGCAGTTCTTC. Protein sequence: CASRLAGGPYNEQFF.

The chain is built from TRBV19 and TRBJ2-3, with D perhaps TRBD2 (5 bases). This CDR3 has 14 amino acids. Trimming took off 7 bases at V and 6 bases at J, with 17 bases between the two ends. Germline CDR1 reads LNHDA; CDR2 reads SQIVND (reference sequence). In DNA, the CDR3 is TGTGCCAGTATTCCCCCCGAGGGCCCGGATACGCAGTATTTT. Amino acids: CASIPPEGPDTQYF.

The CDR3 region has the DNA TGTGCCAGCAGCAGGACAGGGGCGCACACAGATACGCAGTATTTT. It translates to CASSRTGAHTDTQYF. The V call is TRBV2, the J call TRBJ2-3; 9 bases match TRBD1. Germline V gene data show CDR1 as SNHLY and CDR2 as FYNNEI. V lost 6 bases, J lost 2 bases, and 6 bases stayed unmatched. CDR3 size: 15 residues.